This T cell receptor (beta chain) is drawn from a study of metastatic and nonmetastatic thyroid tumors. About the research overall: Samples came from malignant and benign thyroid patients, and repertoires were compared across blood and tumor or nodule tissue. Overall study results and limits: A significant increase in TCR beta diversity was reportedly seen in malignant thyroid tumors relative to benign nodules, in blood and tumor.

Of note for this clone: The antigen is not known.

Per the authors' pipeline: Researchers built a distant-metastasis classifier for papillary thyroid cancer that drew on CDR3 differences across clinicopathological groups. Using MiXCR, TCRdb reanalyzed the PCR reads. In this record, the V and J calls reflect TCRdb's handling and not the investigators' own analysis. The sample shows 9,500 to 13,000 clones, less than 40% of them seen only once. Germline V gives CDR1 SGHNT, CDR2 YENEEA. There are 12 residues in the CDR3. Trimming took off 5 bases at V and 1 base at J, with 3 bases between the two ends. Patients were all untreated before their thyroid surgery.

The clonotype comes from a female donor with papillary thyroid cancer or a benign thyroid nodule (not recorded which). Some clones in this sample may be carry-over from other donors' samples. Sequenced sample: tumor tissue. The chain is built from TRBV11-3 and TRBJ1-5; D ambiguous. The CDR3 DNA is TGTGCCAGCAGCCTAAGCAATCAGCCCCAGCATTTT. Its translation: CASSLSNQPQHF.